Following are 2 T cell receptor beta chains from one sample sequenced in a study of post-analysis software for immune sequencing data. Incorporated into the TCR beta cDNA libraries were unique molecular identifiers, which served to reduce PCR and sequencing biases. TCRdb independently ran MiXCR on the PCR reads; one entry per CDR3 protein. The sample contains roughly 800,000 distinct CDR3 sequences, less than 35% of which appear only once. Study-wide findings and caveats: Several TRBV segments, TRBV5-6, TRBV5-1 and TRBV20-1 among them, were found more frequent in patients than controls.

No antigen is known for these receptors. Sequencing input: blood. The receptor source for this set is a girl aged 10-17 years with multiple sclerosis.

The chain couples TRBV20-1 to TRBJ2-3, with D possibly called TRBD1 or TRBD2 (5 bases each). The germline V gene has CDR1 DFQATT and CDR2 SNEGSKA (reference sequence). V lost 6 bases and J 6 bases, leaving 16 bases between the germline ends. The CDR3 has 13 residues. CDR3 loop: CSARTEGKDTQYF. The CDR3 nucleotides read TGCAGTGCACGTACCGAGGGGAAGGATACGCAGTATTTT.

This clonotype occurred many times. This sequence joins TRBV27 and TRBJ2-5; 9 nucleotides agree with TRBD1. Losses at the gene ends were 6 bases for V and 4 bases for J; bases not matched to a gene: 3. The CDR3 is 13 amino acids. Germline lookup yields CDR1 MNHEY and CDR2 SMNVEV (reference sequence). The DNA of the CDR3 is TGTGCCAGCAGCGGGACAGGGCGAGAGACCCAGTACTTC. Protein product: CASSGTGRETQYF.